These 9 T cell receptor beta chains originate from one sample sequenced in a study of OX40 agonist ivuxolimab in advanced cancers. Libraries were built with the immunoSEQ multiplex PCR assay. TCRdb obtained this table from immuneACCESS and retained in-frame rearrangements with V and J assigned. These tables miss some clones; where compared with another copy, unresolved V genes account for less than half of the shortfall, and the remainder is unexplained. The sample table shows approximately 69,000 clones, and roughly 93% are seen once. 15% to 18% of the sample rests with the top ten. The specimen comprised CD4+ or CD8+ T cells sorted from blood, sampled in a trial of the OX40 agonist ivuxolimab. The receptors were sampled from an adult with an advanced solid tumor such as melanoma, head and neck, liver or kidney cancer.

In DNA form, the CDR3 reads TGTGCCAGCAGCTCAGTAGGGGCGGCTAATGAAAAACTGTTTTTT. This sequence encodes CASSSVGAANEKLFF. The gene calls are TRBV7-9 and TRBJ1-4; maybe TRBD1 (5 bases). The V and J ends lost 4 bases and 3 bases respectively, with 12 bases between them. The CDR3 is made up of 15 amino acids. From germline, CDR1 is SEHNR and CDR2 FQNEAQ (reference sequence).

The chain recombines TRBV2 with TRBJ2-1; D remains ambiguous. The CDR3 has 13 amino acids. Trimming shortened V by 2 bases and J by 4 bases, and 6 bases separated the two germline ends. CDR1 and CDR2 (germline): SNHLY, FYNNEI. The CDR3 bases are TGTGCCAGCAGTGAATACAGATACAATGAGCAGTTCTTC. This encodes CASSEYRYNEQFF.

V and J are TRBV2 and TRBJ2-5, with D possibly being TRBD1 (6 bases). V was trimmed by 3 bases and J by 2 bases, leaving 16 bases between them. This CDR3 comprises 16 residues. In germline, CDR1 is SNHLY, CDR2 FYNNEI. CDR3 bases: TGTGCCAGCAGTGAGAGATTCAGGGGCCTTCAAGAGACCCAGTACTTC. Protein product: CASSERFRGLQETQYF.

The chain combines TRBV19 with TRBJ1-5; no firm D call. The germline CDR1 and CDR2 sequences are LNHDA and SQIVND (reference sequence). This CDR3 spans 13 amino acids. Trimming pared 4 bases from V and 4 bases from J, leaving 8 bases between. The CDR3 reads CASSREINQPQHF. DNA of the CDR3: TGTGCCAGTAGTAGGGAGATAAATCAGCCCCAGCATTTT.

The rearrangement joins TRBV6-5 to TRBJ1-1, with D perhaps matching TRBD1 (5 bases). V lost 4 bases and J 0 bases, leaving 6 bases between the germline ends. Looked up from germline, CDR1 is MNHEY and CDR2 is SVGAGI. The CDR3 is 13 residues long. This chain's CDR3 is CASSWGLNTEAFF. The CDR3 DNA is TGTGCCAGCAGTTGGGGACTGAACACTGAAGCTTTCTTT.

This rearrangement joins TRBV27 to TRBJ1-2, with TRBD1 as a possible D gene (6 bases). The CDR3 length is 15 residues. Germline V gene lookup returns CDR1 MNHEY and CDR2 SMNVEV (reference sequence). Trimming cost V 0 bases and J 4 bases, with 12 bases left between them. The DNA for the CDR3 is TGTGCCAGCAGTTTATCGTACAGGGATGCCTATGGCTACACCTTC. Its protein product is CASSLSYRDAYGYTF.

This clone was seen just once. The chain couples TRBV6-5 to TRBJ1-2; tentatively, D is TRBD1 (6 bases). The V end was cut by 5 bases, the J end by 8 bases, with 15 bases between. Per the germline V gene, CDR1 is MNHEY and CDR2 is SVGAGI. The CDR3 consists of 13 residues. The CDR3 DNA is TGTGCCAGCAGTCCCGGGACACAGAGGGGCTACACCTTC. The encoded protein is CASSPGTQRGYTF.

This clone occurred a few times. The rearrangement uses TRBV20-1 and TRBJ1-2, with D unclear. Germline V lookup: CDR1 DFQATT, CDR2 SNEGSKA (reference sequence). The CDR3 totals 8 residues. V lost 6 bases and J lost 6, with 2 bases in between. The CDR3 DNA is TGCAGTGCACATGGCTACACCTTC. Its protein product is CSAHGYTF.

The chain has TRBV6-5 and TRBJ2-1; TRBD2 matches 10 bases. The CDR3 contains 16 residues. Trimming cost V 4 bases and J 7 bases; bases outside gene matches: 10. Germline V CDR1 and CDR2: MNHEY, SVGAGI. The DNA for the CDR3 is TGTGCCAGCAGTTCCCATCGAGCGGGGGGGCTAAATGAGCAGTTCTTC. This encodes CASSSHRAGGLNEQFF.